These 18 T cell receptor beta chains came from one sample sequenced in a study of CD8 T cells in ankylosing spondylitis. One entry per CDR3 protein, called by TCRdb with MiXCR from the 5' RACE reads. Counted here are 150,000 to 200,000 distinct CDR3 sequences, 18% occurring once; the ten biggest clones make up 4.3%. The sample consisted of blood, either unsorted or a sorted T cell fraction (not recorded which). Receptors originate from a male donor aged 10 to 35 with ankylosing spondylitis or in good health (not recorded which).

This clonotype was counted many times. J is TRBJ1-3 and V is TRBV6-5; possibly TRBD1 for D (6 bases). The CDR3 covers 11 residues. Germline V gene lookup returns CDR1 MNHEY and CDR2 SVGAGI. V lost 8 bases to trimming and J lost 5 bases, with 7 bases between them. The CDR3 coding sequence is TGTGCCAGCCGGGGGCGAAACACCATATATTTT. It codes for CASRGRNTIYF.

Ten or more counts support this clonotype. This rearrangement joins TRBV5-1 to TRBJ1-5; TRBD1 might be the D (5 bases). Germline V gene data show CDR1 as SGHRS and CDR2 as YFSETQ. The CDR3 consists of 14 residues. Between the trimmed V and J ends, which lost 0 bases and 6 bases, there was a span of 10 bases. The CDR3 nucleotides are TGCGCCAGCAGCTTGGGGCAGGGTGGTCAGCCCCAGCATTTT. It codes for CASSLGQGGQPQHF.

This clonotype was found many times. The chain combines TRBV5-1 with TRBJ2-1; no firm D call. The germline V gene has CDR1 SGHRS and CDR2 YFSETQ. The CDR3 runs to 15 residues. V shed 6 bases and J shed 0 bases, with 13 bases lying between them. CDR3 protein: CASTVPLSSYNEQFF. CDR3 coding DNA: TGCGCCAGCACCGTCCCACTTAGCTCCTACAATGAGCAGTTCTTC.

DNA for the CDR3: TGCAGCTCTTACCCGGAGACTAGCGGGAGAAGCGAGCAGTACTTC. The encoded protein is CSSYPETSGRSEQYF. This rearrangement joins TRBV20-1 to TRBJ2-7; 12 bases are shared with TRBD2. CDR3 size: 15 residues. CDR1 DFQATT and CDR2 SNEGSKA come from the germline V gene (reference sequence).

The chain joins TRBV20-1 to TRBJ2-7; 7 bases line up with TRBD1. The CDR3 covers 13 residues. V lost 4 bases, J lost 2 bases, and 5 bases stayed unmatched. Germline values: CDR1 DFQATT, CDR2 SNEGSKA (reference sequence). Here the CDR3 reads CSATGTEPYEQYF. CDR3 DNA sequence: TGCAGTGCTACAGGGACAGAACCCTACGAGCAGTACTTC.

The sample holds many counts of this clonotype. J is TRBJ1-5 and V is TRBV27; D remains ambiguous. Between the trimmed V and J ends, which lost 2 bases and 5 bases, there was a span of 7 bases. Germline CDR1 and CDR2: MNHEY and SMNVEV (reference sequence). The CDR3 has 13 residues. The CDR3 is CASSLSGYQPQHF. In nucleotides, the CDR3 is TGTGCCAGCAGTTTAAGCGGGTATCAGCCCCAGCATTTT.

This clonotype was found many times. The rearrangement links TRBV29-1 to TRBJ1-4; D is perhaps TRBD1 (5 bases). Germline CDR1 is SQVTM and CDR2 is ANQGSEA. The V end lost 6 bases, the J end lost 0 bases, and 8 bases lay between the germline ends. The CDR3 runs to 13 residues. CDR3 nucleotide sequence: TGCAGCGTCACCAGGGCAACTAATGAAAAACTGTTTTTT. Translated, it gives CSVTRATNEKLFF.

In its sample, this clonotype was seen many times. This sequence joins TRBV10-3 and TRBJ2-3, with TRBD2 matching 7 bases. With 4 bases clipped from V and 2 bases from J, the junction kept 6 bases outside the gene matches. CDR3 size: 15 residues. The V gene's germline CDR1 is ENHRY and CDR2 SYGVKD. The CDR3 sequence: CAISGDLADTDTQYF. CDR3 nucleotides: TGTGCCATCAGTGGGGACCTAGCGGACACAGATACGCAGTATTTT.

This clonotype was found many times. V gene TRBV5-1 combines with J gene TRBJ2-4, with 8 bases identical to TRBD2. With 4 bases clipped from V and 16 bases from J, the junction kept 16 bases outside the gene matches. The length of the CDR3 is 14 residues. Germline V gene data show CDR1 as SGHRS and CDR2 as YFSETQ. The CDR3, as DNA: TGCGCCAGCAGCCCGGAGGGTACAGGGACTAGTGAATACTTC. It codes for CASSPEGTGTSEYF.

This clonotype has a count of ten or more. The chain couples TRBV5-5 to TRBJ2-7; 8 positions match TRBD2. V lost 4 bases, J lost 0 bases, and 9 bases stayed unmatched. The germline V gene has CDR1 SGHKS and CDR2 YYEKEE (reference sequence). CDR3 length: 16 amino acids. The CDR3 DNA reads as TGTGCCAGCAGCCCGCGGGGGGTTGCCGTCTCCTACGAGCAGTACTTC. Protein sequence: CASSPRGVAVSYEQYF.

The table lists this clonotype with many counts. The CDR3 loop is CASSLGQTIYGYTF. DNA of the CDR3: TGTGCCAGCAGTCTAGGACAGACAATCTATGGCTACACCTTC. The V and J genes are TRBV12-3 or TRBV12-4 and TRBJ1-2, with D possibly matching TRBD1 (6 bases). V was shortened by 5 bases and J by 4 bases, with 14 bases between the two germline ends. This CDR3 contains 14 residues.

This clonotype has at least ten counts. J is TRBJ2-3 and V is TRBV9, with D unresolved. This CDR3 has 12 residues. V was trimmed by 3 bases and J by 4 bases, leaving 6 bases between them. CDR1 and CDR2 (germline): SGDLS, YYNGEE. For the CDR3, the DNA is TGTGCCAGCAGCGACGGGCCAGATACGCAGTATTTT. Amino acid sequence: CASSDGPDTQYF.

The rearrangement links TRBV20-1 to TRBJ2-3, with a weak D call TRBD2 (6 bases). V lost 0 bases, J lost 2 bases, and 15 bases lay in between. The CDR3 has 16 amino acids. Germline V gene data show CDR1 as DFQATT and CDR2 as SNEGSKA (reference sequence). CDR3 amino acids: CSARDGVRDFTDTQYF. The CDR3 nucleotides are TGCAGTGCTAGAGATGGGGTGAGGGACTTCACAGATACGCAGTATTTT.

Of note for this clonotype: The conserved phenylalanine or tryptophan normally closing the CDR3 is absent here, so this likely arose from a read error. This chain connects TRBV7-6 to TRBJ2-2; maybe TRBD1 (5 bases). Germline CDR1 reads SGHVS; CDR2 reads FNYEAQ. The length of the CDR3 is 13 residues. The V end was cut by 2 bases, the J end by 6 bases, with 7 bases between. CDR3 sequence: CASSLTGSGELFS. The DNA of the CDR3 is TGTGCCAGCAGCTTAACAGGCTCCGGGGAGCTGTTTTCT.

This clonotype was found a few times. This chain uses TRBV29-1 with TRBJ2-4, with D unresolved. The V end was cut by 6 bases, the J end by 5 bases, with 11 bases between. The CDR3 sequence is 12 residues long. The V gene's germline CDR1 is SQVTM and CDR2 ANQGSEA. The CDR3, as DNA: TGCAGCGTGGAGTCGGCAGAAAACATTCAGTACTTC. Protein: CSVESAENIQYF.

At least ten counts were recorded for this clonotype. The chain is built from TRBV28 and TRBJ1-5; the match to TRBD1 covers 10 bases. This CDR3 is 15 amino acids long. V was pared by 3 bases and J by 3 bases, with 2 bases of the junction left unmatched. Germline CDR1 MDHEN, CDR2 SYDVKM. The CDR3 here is CASSLGQGLNQPQHF. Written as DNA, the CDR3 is TGTGCCAGCAGTTTGGGACAGGGGCTCAATCAGCCCCAGCATTTT.

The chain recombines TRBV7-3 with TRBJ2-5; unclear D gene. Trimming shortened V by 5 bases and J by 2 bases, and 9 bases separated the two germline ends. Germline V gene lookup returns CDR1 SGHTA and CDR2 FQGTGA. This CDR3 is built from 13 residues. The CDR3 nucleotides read TGTGCCAGCAGCCGATCTAATCAAGAGACCCAGTACTTC. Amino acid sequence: CASSRSNQETQYF.

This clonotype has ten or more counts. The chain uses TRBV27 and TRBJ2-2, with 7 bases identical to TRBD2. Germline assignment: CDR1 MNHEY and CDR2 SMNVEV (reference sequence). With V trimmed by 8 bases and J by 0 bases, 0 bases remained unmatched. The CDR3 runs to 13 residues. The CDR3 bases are TGTGCCAGCGGGAGGGCGAACACCGGGGAGCTGTTTTTT. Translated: CASGRANTGELFF.